The clone carrying this T cell receptor (beta chain) appeared many times. Time point defined: persistent/refractory GD, antithyroid drugs over 5 years with positive TRAb. PBMCs provided the RNA from which the TCR library was made. The data were obtained in a study of regulatory T cells in long-lasting Graves disease. CDR1 is SGHTA, CDR2 FQGNSA, per germline. The CDR3 covers 14 residues. With 3 bases removed from V and 2 bases from J, the gap between germline ends came to 11 bases. Through Arm-PCR of CDR3 regions and iRepertoire HTBI primers, TCR beta libraries were built. TCRdb reprocessed the multiplex PCR reads with MiXCR, giving one entry per CDR3 protein. The sample shows fewer than 400,000 distinct CDR3 sequences, around 21% of them seen only once.

The origin of this receptor is a female donor with Graves disease. The sample in question was peripheral blood mononuclear cells (PBMCs), obtained when the disease was refractory, from a patient treated with antithyroid drugs. The chain combines TRBV7-2 with TRBJ2-7; TRBD2 might be the D (6 bases). The CDR3 is CASSFSGLPYEQYF. The CDR3, as DNA: TGTGCCAGCAGCTTCTCGGGACTTCCCTACGAGCAGTACTTC.